This T cell receptor (beta chain) is drawn from a study of cytomegalovirus exposure and HLA in healthy donors. A multiplex PCR was run with 60 Vbeta primers and 13 Jbeta primers. Clones were sequenced by immunoSEQ multiplex PCR, and TCRdb holds only the in-frame ones, with some missing. The sample shows about 110,000 clones, 69% of them seen only once. Germline CDR1 and CDR2: SGHRS and YFSETQ. This CDR3 is built from 16 residues. For this clone: The junction shows a germline mismatch at one end, possibly a read error. Other DNA sequences in the same sample also yield this CDR3.

The sample was PBMCs. The chain carries TRBV5-1 and TRBJ2-7; 9 bases are shared with TRBD2. The TCR sequence derives from a woman in her seventies in good health and CMV-seropositive. As DNA, the CDR3 is TGCGCCAGCAGCGTGGTGGGCGGGGGGGCTTATTACGAACAGTACTTC. This encodes CASSVVGGGAYYEQYF.